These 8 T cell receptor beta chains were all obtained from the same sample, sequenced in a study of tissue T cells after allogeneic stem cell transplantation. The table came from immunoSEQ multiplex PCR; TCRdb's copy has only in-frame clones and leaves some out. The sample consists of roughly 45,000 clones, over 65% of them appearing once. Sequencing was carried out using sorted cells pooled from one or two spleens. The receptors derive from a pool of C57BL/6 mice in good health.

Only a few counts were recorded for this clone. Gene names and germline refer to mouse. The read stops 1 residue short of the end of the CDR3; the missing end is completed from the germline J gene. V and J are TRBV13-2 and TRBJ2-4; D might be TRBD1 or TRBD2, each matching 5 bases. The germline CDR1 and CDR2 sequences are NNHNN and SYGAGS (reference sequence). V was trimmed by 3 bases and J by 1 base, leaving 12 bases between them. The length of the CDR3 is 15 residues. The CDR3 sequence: CASGGGAEGQNTLYF. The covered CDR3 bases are TGTGCCAGCGGTGGAGGGGCAGAGGGTCAAAACACCTTGTAC.

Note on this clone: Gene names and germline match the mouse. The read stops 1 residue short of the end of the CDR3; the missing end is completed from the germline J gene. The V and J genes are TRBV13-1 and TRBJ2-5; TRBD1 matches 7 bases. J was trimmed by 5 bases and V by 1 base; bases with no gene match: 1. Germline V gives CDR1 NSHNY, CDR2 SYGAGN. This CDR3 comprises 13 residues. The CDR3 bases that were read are TGTGCCAGCAGTGATAACAGGGGAGACACCCAGTAC. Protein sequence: CASSDNRGDTQY. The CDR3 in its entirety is CASSDNRGDTQYF.

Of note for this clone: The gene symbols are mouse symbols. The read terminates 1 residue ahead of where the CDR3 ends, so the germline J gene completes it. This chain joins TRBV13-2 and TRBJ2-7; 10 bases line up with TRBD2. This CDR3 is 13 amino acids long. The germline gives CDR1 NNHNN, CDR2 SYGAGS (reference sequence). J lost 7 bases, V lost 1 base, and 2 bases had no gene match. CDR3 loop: CASGDPGLGEQYF. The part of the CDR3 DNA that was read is TGTGCCAGCGGTGATCCGGGACTGGGGGAACAGTAC.

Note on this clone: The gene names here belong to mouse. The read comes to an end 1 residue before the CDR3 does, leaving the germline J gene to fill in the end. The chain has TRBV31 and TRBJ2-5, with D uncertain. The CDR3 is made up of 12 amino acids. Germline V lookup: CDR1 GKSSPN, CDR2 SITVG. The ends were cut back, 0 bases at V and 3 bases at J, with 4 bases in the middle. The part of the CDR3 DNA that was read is TGTGCCTGGAGTCTAAAGCAAGACACCCAGTAC. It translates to CAWSLKQDTQY. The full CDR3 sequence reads CAWSLKQDTQYF.

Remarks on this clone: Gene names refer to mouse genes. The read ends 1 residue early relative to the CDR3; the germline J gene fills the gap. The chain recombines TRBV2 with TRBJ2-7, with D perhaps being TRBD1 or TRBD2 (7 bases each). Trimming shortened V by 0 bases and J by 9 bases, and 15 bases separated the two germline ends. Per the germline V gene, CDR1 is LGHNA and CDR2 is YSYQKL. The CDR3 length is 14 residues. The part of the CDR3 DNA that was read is TGTGCCAGCAGCCAAGAGGGCAGGGGGGGGAGACAGTAC. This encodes CASSQEGRGGRQY. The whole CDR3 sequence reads CASSQEGRGGRQYF.

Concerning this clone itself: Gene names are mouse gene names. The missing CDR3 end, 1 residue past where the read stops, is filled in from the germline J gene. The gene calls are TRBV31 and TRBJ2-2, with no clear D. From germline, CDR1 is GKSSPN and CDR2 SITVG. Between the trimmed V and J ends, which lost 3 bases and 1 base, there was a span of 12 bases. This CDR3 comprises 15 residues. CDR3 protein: CAWRLRTGNTGQLYF. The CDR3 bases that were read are TGTGCCTGGAGACTTCGGACCGGAAACACCGGGCAGCTCTAC.

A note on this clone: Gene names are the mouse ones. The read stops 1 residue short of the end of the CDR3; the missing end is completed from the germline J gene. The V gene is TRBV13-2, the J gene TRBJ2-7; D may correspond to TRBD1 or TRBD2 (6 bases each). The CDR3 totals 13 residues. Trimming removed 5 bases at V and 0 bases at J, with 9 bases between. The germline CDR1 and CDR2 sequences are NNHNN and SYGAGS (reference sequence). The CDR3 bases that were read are TGTGCCAGCGGCTTGGGGGCCTCCTATGAACAGTAC. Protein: CASGLGASYEQY. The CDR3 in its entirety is CASGLGASYEQYF.

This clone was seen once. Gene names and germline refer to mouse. The DNA read from the CDR3 is TGCTCCAGCAGCTCTGACAGGGGAAGTCAAAACACCTTGTAC. Amino acids: CSSSSDRGSQNTLY. The CDR3 reads in full as CSSSSDRGSQNTLYF. The V call is TRBV23, the J call TRBJ2-4; the table names TRBD1, a call not compared with the DNA. The read comes to an end 1 residue before the CDR3 does, leaving the germline J gene to fill in the end. Germline V CDR1 and CDR2: KGHTA, FQNQQP. This CDR3 has 15 amino acids. Looking up the rest from reference TRBV23 and TRBJ2-4 gives the full variable domain: DAAVTQKPRYLIKMKGQEAEMKCIPEKGHTAVFWYQQKQSKELKFLIYFQNQQPLDQIDMVKERFSAVCPSSSLCSLGIRTCEAEDSALYLCSSSSDRGSQNTLYFGAGTRLSVL.